This TCR beta chain was sequenced in a study of response to subunit inactivated influenza vaccine. Study-wide results and caveats: The authors suggested that few new T cells are recruited per seasonal influenza vaccination.

This clonotype was seen many times. The target antigen is unknown. TCRdb recomputed calls from the RT-PCR reads with MiXCR, one row per CDR3 protein. The sample lists roughly 570,000 distinct CDR3 sequences; 13% were seen once. The material was PBMCs from blood, obtained 40 to 50 days after vaccination. This TCR derives from a man in his fifties or sixties who received an inactivated influenza vaccine.

The CDR3, as DNA: TGTGCCAGCAGCTTAGGTCAGGGGGCTTATGGCTACACCTTC. Residues: CASSLGQGAYGYTF. This chain links TRBV11-2 with TRBJ1-2; TRBD1 matches at 8 bases. Germline-derived CDR1 and CDR2 are SGHAT and FQNNGV. The length of the CDR3 is 14 residues. J lost 5 bases, V lost 1 base, and 3 bases had no gene match.